The clone carrying this T cell receptor (beta chain) came up many times. Antigen specificity is unknown. CDR3 length: 15 amino acids. The germline V gene has CDR1 MRHNA and CDR2 SNTAGT. V was shortened by 2 bases and J by 1 base, with 10 bases between the two germline ends. This sample is part of a study of identical twins. Study results and limitations: The more abundant beta clonotypes in cord blood had fewer insertions, and memory repertoires did not show this.

A universal primer binding site was introduced by template switching. The final cDNA contained unique molecular identifiers. TCRdb re-called the 5' RACE reads with MiXCR, one entry per CDR3 protein. The sample consists of about 200,000 distinct CDR3 sequences, less than 10% of them appearing once. The sequence came from a woman under 30 in good health. V usage is TRBV6-4 and J usage is TRBJ2-3, with D perhaps being TRBD1 or TRBD2 (5 bases each). Specimen: memory (CD45RO+) T cells sorted from blood. The CDR3 loop reads CASSDGRGGTDTQYF. CDR3 nucleotide sequence: TGTGCCAGCAGTGACGGGAGAGGGGGCACAGATACGCAGTATTTT.